This TCR beta chain was captured in a study of cytomegalovirus exposure and HLA in healthy donors. Primers: 60 Vbeta forward and 13 Jbeta reverse. Here immunoSEQ multiplex PCR was the method, and the copy in TCRdb shows in-frame clones only, minus some. In the table there are about 160,000 clones, over 60% of which are singletons. The count of this clone is one. The source is a woman in her twenties or thirties in good health and CMV-seronegative. Sequencing input: PBMCs.

The CDR3 is CASSENLQGFF. CDR3 DNA sequence: TGTGCCAGCAGTGAAAATCTCCAGGGGTTCTTC. The genes are TRBV2 and TRBJ2-1, with D possibly matching TRBD1 (5 bases). CDR1 and CDR2 (germline): SNHLY, FYNNEI. Deletions cut 2 bases from V and 15 bases from J, with 11 bases between. This CDR3 is 11 amino acids long.